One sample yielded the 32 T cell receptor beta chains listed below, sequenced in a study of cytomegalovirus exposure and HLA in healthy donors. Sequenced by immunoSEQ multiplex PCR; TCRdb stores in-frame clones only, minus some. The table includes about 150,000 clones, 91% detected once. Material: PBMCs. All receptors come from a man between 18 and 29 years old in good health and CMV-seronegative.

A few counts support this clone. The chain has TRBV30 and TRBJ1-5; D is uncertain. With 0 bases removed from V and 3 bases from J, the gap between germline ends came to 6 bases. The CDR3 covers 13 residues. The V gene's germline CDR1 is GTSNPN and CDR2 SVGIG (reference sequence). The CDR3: CAWSVQNNQPQHF. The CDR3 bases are TGTGCCTGGAGTGTACAAAACAATCAGCCCCAGCATTTT.

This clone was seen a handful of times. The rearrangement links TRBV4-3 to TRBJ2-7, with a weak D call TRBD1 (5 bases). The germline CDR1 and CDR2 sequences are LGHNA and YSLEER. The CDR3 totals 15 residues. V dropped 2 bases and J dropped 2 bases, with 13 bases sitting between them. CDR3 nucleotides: TGCGCCAGCAGCCAATCCCAGACAGACACCTACGAGCAGTACGTC. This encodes CASSQSQTDTYEQYV.

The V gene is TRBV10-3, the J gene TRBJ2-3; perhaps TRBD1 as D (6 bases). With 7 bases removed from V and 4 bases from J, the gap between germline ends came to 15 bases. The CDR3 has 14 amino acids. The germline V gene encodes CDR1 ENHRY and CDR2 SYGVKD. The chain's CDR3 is CAINQGSPPDTQYF. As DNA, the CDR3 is TGTGCCATCAATCAGGGGTCGCCCCCAGATACGCAGTATTTT.

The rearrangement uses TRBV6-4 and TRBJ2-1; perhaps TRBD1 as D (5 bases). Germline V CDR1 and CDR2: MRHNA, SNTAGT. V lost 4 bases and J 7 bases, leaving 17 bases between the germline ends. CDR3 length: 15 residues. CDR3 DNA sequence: TGTGCCAGCAGTGCTCGATCCGAAGGGGCTAATGAGCAGTTCTTC. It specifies CASSARSEGANEQFF.

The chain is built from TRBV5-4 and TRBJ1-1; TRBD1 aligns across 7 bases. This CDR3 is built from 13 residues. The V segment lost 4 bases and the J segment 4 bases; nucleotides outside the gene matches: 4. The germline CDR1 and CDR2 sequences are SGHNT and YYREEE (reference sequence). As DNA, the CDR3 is TGTGCCAGCAGCCTCCGGGACAGCACTGAAGCTTTCTTT. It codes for CASSLRDSTEAFF.

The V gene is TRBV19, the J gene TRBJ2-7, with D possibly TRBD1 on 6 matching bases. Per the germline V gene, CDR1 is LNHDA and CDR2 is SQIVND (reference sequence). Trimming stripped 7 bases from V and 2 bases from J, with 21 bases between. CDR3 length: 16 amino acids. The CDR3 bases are TGTGCCAGTAAAAGCCAGGGGTTTCATCCGACCTACGAGCAGTACGTC. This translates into CASKSQGFHPTYEQYV.

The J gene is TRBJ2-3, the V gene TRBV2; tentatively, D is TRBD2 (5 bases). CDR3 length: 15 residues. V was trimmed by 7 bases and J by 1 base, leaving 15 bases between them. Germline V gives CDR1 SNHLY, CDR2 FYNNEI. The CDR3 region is CASIPSGLGTDTQYF. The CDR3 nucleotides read TGTGCCAGCATCCCCAGCGGCTTAGGCACAGATACGCAGTATTTT.

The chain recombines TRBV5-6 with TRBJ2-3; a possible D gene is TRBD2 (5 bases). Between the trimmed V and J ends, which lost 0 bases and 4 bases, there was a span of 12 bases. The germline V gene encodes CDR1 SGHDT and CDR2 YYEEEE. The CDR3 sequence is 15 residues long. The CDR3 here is CASSLGRRPSDTQYF. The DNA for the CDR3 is TGTGCCAGCAGCTTGGGACGGAGGCCCTCAGATACGCAGTATTTT.

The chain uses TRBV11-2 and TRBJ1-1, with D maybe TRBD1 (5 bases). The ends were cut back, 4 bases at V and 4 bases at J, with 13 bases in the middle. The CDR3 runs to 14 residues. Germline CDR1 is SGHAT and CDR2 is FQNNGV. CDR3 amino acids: CASSSQRGGTEAFF. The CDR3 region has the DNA TGTGCCAGCAGCTCACAGCGGGGGGGCACTGAAGCTTTCTTT.

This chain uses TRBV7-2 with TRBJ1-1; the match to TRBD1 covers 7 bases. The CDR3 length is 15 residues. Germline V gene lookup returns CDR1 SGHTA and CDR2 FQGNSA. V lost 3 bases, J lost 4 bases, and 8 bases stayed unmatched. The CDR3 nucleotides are TGTGCCAGCAGCTTTGGGGTGCCAGGGGGCACTGAAGCTTTCTTT. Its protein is CASSFGVPGGTEAFF.

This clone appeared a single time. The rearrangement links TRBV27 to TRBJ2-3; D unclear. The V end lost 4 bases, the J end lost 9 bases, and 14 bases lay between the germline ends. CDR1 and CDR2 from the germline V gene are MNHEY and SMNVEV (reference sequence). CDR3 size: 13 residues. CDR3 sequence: CASSSDQRGTQYF. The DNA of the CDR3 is TGTGCCAGCAGTTCCGACCAGAGAGGCACGCAGTATTTT.

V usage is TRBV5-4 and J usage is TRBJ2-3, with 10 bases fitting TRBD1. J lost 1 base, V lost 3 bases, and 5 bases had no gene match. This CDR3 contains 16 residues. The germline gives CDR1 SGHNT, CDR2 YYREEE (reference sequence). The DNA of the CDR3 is TGTGCCAGCAGCTGGACAGGGGGAGATGGCACAGATACGCAGTATTTT. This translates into CASSWTGGDGTDTQYF.

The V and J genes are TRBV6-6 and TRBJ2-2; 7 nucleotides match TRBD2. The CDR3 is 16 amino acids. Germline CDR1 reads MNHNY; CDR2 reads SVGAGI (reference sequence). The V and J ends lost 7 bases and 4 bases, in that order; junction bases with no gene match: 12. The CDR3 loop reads CASTPAAGDLTGELFF. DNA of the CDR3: TGTGCCAGCACCCCAGCGGCGGGAGATCTCACCGGGGAGCTGTTTTTT.

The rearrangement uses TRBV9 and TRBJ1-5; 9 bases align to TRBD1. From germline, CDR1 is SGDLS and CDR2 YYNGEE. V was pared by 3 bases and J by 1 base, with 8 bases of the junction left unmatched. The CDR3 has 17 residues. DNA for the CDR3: TGTGCCAGCAGCGCCGGACAGGGGTCCATGAGCAATCAGCCCCAGCATTTT. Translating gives CASSAGQGSMSNQPQHF.

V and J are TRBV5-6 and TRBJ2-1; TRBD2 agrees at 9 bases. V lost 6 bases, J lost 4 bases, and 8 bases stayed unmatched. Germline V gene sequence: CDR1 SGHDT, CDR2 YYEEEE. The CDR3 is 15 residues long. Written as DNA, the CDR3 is TGTGCCAGCATAGAGAGGACTAGCGATTACAATGAGCAGTTCTTC. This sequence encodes CASIERTSDYNEQFF.

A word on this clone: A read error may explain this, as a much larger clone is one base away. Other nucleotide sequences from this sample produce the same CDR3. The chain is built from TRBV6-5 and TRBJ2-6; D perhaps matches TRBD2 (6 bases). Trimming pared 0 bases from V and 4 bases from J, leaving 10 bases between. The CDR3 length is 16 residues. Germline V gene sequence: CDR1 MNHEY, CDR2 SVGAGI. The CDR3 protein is CASSYSGGGGANVLTF. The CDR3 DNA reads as TGTGCCAGCAGTTACTCGGGGGGTGGGGGGGCCAACGTCCTGACTTTC.

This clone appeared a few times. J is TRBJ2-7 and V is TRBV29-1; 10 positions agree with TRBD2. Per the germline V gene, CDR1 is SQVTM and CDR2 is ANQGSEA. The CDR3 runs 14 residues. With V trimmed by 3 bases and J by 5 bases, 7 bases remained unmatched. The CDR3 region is CSVEGLAGADEQYF. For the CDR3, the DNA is TGCAGCGTTGAGGGGCTAGCGGGGGCTGACGAGCAGTACTTC.

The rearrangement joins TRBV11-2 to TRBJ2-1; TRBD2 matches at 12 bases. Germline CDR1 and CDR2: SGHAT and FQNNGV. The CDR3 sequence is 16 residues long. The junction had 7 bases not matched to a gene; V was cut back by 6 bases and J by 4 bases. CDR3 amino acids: CASRISGLAGYNEQFF. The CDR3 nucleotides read TGTGCCAGCAGGATCAGCGGACTAGCGGGATACAATGAGCAGTTCTTC.

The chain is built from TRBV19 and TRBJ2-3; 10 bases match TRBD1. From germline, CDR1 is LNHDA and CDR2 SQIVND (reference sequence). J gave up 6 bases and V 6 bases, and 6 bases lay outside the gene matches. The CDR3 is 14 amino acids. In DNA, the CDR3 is TGTGCCAGTAGATCGGGACAGGGGTTGGATACGCAGTATTTT. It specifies CASRSGQGLDTQYF.

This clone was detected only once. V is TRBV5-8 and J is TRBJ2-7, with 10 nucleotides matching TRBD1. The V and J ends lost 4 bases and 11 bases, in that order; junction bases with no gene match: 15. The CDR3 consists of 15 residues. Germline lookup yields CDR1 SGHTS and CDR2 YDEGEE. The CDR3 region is CASSRGAGTGAAKYV. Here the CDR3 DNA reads TGTGCCAGCAGCCGGGGGGCCGGGACAGGGGCCGCTAAGTACGTC.

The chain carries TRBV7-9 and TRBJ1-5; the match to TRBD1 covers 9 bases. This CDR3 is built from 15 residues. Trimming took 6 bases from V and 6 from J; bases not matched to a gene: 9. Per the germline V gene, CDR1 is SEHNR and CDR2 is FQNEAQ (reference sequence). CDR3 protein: CASSPDRGEAQPQHF. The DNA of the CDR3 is TGTGCCAGCAGTCCGGACAGGGGAGAAGCTCAGCCCCAGCATTTT.

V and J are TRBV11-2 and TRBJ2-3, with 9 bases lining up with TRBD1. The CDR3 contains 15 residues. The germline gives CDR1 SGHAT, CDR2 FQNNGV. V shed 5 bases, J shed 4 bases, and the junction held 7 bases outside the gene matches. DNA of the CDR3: TGTGCCAGCAGCCCGGGACAGGGAATGGCAGATACGCAGTATTTT. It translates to CASSPGQGMADTQYF.

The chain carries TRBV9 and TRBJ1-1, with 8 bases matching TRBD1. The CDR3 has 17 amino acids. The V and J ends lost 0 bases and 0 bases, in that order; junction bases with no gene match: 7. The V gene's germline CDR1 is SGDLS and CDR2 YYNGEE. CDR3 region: CASSVDPAGGLNTEAFF. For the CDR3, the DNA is TGTGCCAGCAGCGTAGACCCCGCAGGGGGCTTGAACACTGAAGCTTTCTTT.

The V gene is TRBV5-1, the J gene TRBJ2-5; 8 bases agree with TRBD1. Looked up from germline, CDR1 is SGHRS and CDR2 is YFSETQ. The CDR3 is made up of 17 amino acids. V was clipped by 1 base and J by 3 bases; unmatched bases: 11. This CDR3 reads CASSLLGQEREEETQYF. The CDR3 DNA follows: TGCGCCAGCAGCTTGTTGGGACAGGAGAGAGAAGAAGAGACCCAGTACTTC.

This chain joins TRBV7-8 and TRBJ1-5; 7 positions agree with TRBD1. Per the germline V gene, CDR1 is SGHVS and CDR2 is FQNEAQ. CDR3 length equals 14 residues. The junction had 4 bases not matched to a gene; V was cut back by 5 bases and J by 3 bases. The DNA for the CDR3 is TGTGCCAGCAGCCGACAGGGAAACAATCAGCCCCAGCATTTT. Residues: CASSRQGNNQPQHF.

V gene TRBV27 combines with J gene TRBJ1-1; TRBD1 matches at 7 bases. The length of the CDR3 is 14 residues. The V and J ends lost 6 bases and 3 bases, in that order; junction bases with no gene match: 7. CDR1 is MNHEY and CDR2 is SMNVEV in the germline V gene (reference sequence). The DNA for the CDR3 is TGTGCCAGCAGCCAGAAAGGGGGCGACACTGAAGCTTTCTTT. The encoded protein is CASSQKGGDTEAFF.

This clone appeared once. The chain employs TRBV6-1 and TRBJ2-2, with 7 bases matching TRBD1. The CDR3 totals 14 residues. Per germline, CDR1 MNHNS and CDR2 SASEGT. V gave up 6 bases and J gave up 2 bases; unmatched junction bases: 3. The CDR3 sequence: CASRTGPNTGELFF. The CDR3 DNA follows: TGTGCCAGCAGGACAGGGCCCAACACCGGGGAGCTGTTTTTT.

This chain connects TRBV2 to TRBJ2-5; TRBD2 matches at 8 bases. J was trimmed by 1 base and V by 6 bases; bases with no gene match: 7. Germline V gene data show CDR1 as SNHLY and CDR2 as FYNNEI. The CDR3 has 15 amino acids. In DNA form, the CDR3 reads TGTGCCAGCAGCCGCTATACTAGCGGCCAAGAGACCCAGTACTTC. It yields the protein CASSRYTSGQETQYF.

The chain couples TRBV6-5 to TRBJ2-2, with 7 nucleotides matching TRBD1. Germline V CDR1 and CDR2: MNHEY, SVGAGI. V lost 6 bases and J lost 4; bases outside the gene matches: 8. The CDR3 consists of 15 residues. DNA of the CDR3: TGTGCCAGCAGATCCCACAGGGGTGGCACCGGGGAGCTGTTTTTT. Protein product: CASRSHRGGTGELFF.

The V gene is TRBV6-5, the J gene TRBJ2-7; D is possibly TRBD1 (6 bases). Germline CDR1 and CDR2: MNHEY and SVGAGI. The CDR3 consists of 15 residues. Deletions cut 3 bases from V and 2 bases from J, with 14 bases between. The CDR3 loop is CASSYGGGRAYEQYF. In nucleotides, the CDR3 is TGTGCCAGCAGTTATGGTGGGGGCAGGGCCTACGAGCAGTACTTC.

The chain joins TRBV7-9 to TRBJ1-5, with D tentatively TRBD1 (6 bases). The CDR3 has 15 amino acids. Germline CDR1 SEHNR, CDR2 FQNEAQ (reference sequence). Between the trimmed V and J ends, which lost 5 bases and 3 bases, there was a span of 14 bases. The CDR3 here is CASSLDGQFNQPQHF. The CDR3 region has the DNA TGTGCCAGCAGCCTAGATGGACAGTTCAATCAGCCCCAGCATTTT.

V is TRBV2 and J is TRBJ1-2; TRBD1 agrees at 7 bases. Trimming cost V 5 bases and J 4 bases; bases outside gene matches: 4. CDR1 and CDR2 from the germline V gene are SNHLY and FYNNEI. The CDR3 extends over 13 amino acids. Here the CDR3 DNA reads TGTGCCAGCAGTTGGGGACAGAGCTATGGCTACACCTTC. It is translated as CASSWGQSYGYTF.